This entry features one TCR beta chain sequence. The antigen it recognizes is unknown. Base-call qualities are not available, and no considerably larger clone is one nucleotide away. This entry is derived from a study of T cell responses to AZD1222 COVID-19 vaccine (dated by TCRdb to about 2021). Looking at the study overall: A total of over 230 trial participants underwent TCR sequencing, of whom some 210 received two doses of AZD1222 and around 25 received two doses of the MenACWY control vaccine. Trial participants were enrolled by age into 18-55, 56-69 and 70-plus year subgroups, with roughly 150, 30 and 60 TCR-sequenced participants respectively.

The CDR3 regions of human TCRbeta chains were subjected to immunosequencing. The original methods were these. Repertoire TCRs were checked for matches against a reference library of SARS-CoV-2-specific TCRs that had been generated using the MIRA antigen-specificity platform. Breadth was defined as the fraction of unique TCRs that were SARS-CoV-2-associated, and depth was defined as the fraction of total T cells that were SARS-CoV-2-associated. Using the MIRA data, each spike-specific TCR was mapped to the spike region that the TCR reacts to and placed in a CD4 or CD8 class. Log10-transformed breadth and depth values were compared by one-way ANOVA with Sidak's multiple comparisons tests. Imported from immuneACCESS, the table was reduced by TCRdb to in-frame sequences with V and J called. These copies leave out some clones; in studies compared against another copy, an unresolved V gene accounts for under half, and the cause of the remainder is not known. The DNA was the basis for D and trimming; V, J and clone size are from that table. Counted in this sample were about 110,000 clones; roughly 90% of them appeared once. The leading ten clones occupy approximately 3.1% of the sample.

The intended sense of this specimen's time point label: baseline before first vaccination. Taken with the paper, the label for treatment or condition translates to: meningococcal conjugate vaccine given as trial control. Vaccinee samples were obtained from the UK trials COV001 and COV002, which included a single-blind randomized controlled phase 2/3 trial of AZD1222 (ChAdOx1 nCoV-19) in healthy adults. For TCRbeta chain sequencing, PBMC samples were collected from trial participants at day 0 and at day 28 after the second dose. What the study reported, not specific to this receptor: Participants were mostly white British and included more females than males, and it was suggested by the authors that clonal diversity may have been underestimated. After two AZD1222 doses, both the breadth and the depth of spike-specific TCRs were significantly higher than at day 0 and than in MenACWY recipients. Because no samples from the day 14 peak response were available, repertoires could be characterized only after the peak T cell response. Reportedly, close to half of the unique spike-specific TCRs recognized epitopes lying outside the regions that are mutated in the B.1.351 and B.1.1.7 variants. Vaccine-associated CD4 TCRs spanned the whole spike protein, with dominant responses in regions 160-218 and 743-854. Conclusions about previously exposed vaccinees are limited because only five to seven AZD1222 recipients were SARS-CoV-2 seropositive at baseline. In the small 56-69-year group, the increase in depth fell short of significance, most likely because of low power.

The origin of this receptor is an adult in good health. Sequencing used peripheral blood, obtained on day 0 of MenACWY control vaccination.

Here is the DNA: TGTGCCAGCTCACCACCGGGGCAGGCTTACGAGCAGTACTTC. It codes for CASSPPGQAYEQYF. The sequence is built from TRBV18 and TRBJ2-7, and TRBD1 may be the D gene, going by 5 matching bases. V is reduced by 0 bases and J by 4 bases, leaving a spacing of 10 bases between them. The CDR1 and CDR2 encoded by the germline V gene are KGHSH and LQKENI. The CDR3 runs 14 amino acids, cysteine and phenylalanine included. Only the CDR3 portion is preserved as DNA: 42 bases, with reading frame beginning at the first base.